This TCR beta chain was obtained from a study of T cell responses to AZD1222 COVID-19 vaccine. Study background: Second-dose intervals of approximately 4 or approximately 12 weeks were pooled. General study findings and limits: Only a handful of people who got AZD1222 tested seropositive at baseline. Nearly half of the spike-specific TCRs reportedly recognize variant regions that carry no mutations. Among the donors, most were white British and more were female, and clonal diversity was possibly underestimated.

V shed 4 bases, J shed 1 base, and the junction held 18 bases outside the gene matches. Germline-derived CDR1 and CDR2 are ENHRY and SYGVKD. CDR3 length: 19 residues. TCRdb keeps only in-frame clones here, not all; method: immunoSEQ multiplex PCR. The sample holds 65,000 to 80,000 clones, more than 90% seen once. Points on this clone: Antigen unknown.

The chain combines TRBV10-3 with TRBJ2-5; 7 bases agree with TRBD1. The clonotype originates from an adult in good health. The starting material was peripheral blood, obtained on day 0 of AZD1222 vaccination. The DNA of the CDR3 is TGTGCCATCAGTGTCCCACACCGACGGCCGGGACAGAGCCAAGAGACCCAGTACTTC. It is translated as CAISVPHRRPGQSQETQYF.